This T cell receptor (beta chain) was sequenced for a study of blood T cells in healthy people across ages. CDR1 and CDR2 from the germline V gene are DFQATT and SNEGSKA (reference sequence). The J segment lost 5 bases and the V segment lost 5 bases, leaving 11 bases of the junction unmatched. CDR3 length equals 16 residues. A second PCR of roughly 7 to 11 cycles used a sample-barcoded 5' primer and a J-beta primer mix. TCRdb re-analysed the 5' RACE reads in MiXCR, keeping a single row per CDR3 protein. The repertoire holds fewer than 1,000,000 distinct CDR3 sequences, with 46% as singletons. Sequencing input: blood. The receptor's source is a man older than 75 in good health. This rearrangement joins TRBV20-1 to TRBJ2-4; 11 positions match TRBD2. DNA of the CDR3: TGCAGTGCTTCCACTCCGACTAGCGGGAATCAAAACATTCAGTACTTC. It translates to CSASTPTSGNQNIQYF.